A selection of T cell receptor beta chains follows, all from one sample in a study of Graves' ophthalmopathy and Graves' hyperthyroidism. TCRdb itself ran the multiplex PCR reads through MiXCR, one entry per CDR3 protein. The table shows about 500,000 distinct CDR3 sequences, with approximately 35% occurring only once. Sequencing was done on a sample of peripheral blood or thyroid tissue (not recorded which). These receptors came from an adult man with Graves' hyperthyroidism. CDR3s include the opening cysteine and the closing phenylalanine or tryptophan. A D gene is named only where the DNA matches it firmly. Size is stated for part of the rows, as once, few or many counts, or as a class when the clone is expanded.

D gene	V gene	J gene	CDR3 length	clone size	CDR3 DNA	CDR3 protein
TRBD2	TRBV19	TRBJ2-7	13	many	TGTGCCAGTAAAAGGCCTAGCGGATACGAGCAGTACTTC	CASKRPSGYEQYF
NA	TRBV7-3	TRBJ2-5	13	many	TGTGCCAGCAGCCCCTGGGAGGAAGAGACCCAGTACTTC	CASSPWEEETQYF
NA	TRBV25-1	TRBJ1-3	14	NA	TGTGCCAGCAGTCCCGTTCCGTCTGGAAACACCATATATTTT	CASSPVPSGNTIYF
NA	TRBV20-1	TRBJ2-5	13	many	TGCGGTGCTAGAGATTTAAAGGGGGAGACCCAGTACTTC	CGARDLKGETQYF
TRBD1	TRBV12-3/TRBV12-4	TRBJ2-2	16	few	TGTGCCAGCAGTTTACAGGGGGCGGCTAACACCGGGGAGCTGTTTTTT	CASSLQGAANTGELFF
NA	TRBV7-8	TRBJ2-2	14	NA	TGTGCCAGCAGCTTAAGGGAAACTACCGGGGAGCTGTTTTTT	CASSLRETTGELFF
TRBD1	TRBV5-1	TRBJ1-1	16	few	TGCGCCAGCAGCTTGGCCAGGGGGGTGGGGAACACTGAAGCTTTCTTT	CASSLARGVGNTEAFF
TRBD1	TRBV7-2	TRBJ1-2	14	once	TGTGCCAGCAGCTTAGGAGGGACAGGGCGTGGCTACACCTTC	CASSLGGTGRGYTF
NA	TRBV15	TRBJ1-4	12	many	TGTGCCACACGACAGGAAAATGAAAAACTGTTTTTT	CATRQENEKLFF
NA	TRBV29-1	TRBJ2-1	13	few	TGCAGCGTGAGACAGTCGGGGGGCGATGAGCAGTTCTTC	CSVRQSGGDEQFF
NA	TRBV12-3/TRBV12-4	TRBJ1-6	16	NA	TGTGCCAGCAGTTTAAGTTCGGTCAGGGGAAATTCACCCCTCCACTTT	CASSLSSVRGNSPLHF
TRBD1	TRBV12-3/TRBV12-4	TRBJ2-7	15	NA	TGTGCCAGCAGAAAATCTGGGACAGGGTCCTACGAGCAGTACTTC	CASRKSGTGSYEQYF
TRBD1	TRBV11-2	TRBJ2-5	15	many	TGTGCCAGTAGCTCCGGACAGGGTCGTTGGGAGACCCAGTACTTC	CASSSGQGRWETQYF
NA	TRBV25-1	TRBJ2-1	16	few	TGTGCCAGCAGTGAAAAGGCGGGGAAACCCCACAATGAGCAGTTCTTC	CASSEKAGKPHNEQFF
TRBD2	TRBV13	TRBJ2-5	16	many	TGTGCCAGCAGCCTCCGCCAGCGGGGGGCCGCGGAGACCCAGTACTTC	CASSLRQRGAAETQYF
NA	TRBV29-1	TRBJ1-1	11	NA	TGCAGCTCGGAAACGGGAACTGAAGCTTTCTTT	CSSETGTEAFF